This note documents a single TCR beta chain sequence. Its target is unknown. The data stem from a study of cytomegalovirus exposure and HLA in healthy donors. Whole-study results and caveats: Analysis performed later showed TCR beta chains linked to HLA being more clonally expanded than equally common others. Rarity marked most TCR sequences, yet some public TCRs occurred in many donors.

This CDR3 is built from 16 residues. Trimming removed 5 bases at V and 0 bases at J, with 14 bases between. CDR1 and CDR2 from the germline V gene are SGHTA and FQGNSA. The PCR used 60 Vbeta and 13 Jbeta primers. Sequencing used immunoSEQ multiplex PCR; TCRdb keeps in-frame clones, though not all of them. This sample has 150,000 or so clones, with approximately 85% found just once. Sequences were obtained from PBMCs. The chain couples TRBV7-2 to TRBJ2-4, with D unclear. This clonotype originated in a young man in good health and CMV-seropositive. The DNA for the CDR3 is TGTGCCAGCAGCCGCGAGTCATCGCAAGCCAAAAACATTCAGTACTTC. As protein: CASSRESSQAKNIQYF.